This passage covers 12 T cell receptor beta chains from one sample sequenced in a study of blood T cells in healthy people across ages. A second PCR of 7 to 11 cycles used a sample-barcoded 5' primer and a J-beta primer mix. TCRdb redid the calling of the 5' RACE reads with MiXCR, one entry per CDR3 protein. The table includes 760,000 or so distinct CDR3 sequences, about 25% detected once. Separately, the same data were catalogued under a study of T cells of mothers and their children.

The sample comprised blood. The receptor set was obtained from a boy aged 5-17 years in good health.

The V gene is TRBV4-1, the J gene TRBJ2-2; D remains ambiguous. Looked up from germline, CDR1 is MGHRA and CDR2 is YSYEKL. CDR3 length: 16 residues. V gave up 0 bases and J gave up 5 bases, with 13 bases separating them. The CDR3 bases are TGCGCCAGCAGCCAAGATGGGTACCCGGTAACCGGGGAGCTGTTTTTT. Translating gives CASSQDGYPVTGELFF.

This clonotype has only a few counts. The chain has TRBV12-3 or TRBV12-4 and TRBJ2-5, with D hard to call. The assigned J gene may be wrong: the sequence end matches TRBJ2-7 better. This CDR3 contains 12 residues. CDR3 DNA: TGTGCCAGCAGGGGAAAGCCATACGAGCAGTACTTC. Protein sequence: CASRGKPYEQYF.

The chain links TRBV20-1 to TRBJ2-1; 12 bases align to TRBD2. The CDR3 spans 18 residues. Trimming removed 5 bases from V and 0 bases from J; junction bases left unmatched: 11. Per germline, CDR1 DFQATT and CDR2 SNEGSKA (reference sequence). CDR3: CSAPTSGRTQSSYNEQFF. In DNA form, the CDR3 reads TGCAGTGCTCCCACTAGCGGGAGGACTCAGAGCTCCTACAATGAGCAGTTCTTC.

The sample holds a few counts of this clonotype. V gene TRBV11-2 combines with J gene TRBJ2-5, with 7 positions matching TRBD1. The V gene end was trimmed by 5 bases and the J gene end by 4 bases; junction bases not matched to a gene: 7. The CDR3 covers 14 residues. Germline V gene sequence: CDR1 SGHAT, CDR2 FQNNGV. The DNA of the CDR3 is TGTGCCAGCAGCCTTACAGGGGAAGTAGAGACCCAGTACTTC. Protein product: CASSLTGEVETQYF.

The chain carries TRBV29-1 and TRBJ2-1, with TRBD2 matching 7 bases. The germline V gene encodes CDR1 SQVTM and CDR2 ANQGSEA. Losses at the gene ends were 7 bases for V and 12 bases for J; bases not matched to a gene: 15. The CDR3 extends over 13 amino acids. The CDR3 protein is CSAEGGRMGRQFF. CDR3 bases: TGCAGCGCCGAGGGCGGGAGAATGGGAAGGCAGTTCTTC.

The chain has TRBV28 and TRBJ2-5, with a weak D call TRBD1 (6 bases). The DNA end favors TRBJ2-1, so the J call may be wrong. Germline values: CDR1 MDHEN, CDR2 SYDVKM. The CDR3 sequence is 14 residues long. CDR3: CASGDTLGYNEQFF. The CDR3 nucleotides are TGTGCCAGCGGGGACACGTTAGGCTACAATGAGCAGTTCTTC.

This clonotype was counted a few times. This chain joins TRBV7-9 and TRBJ2-5, with D possibly TRBD1 on 5 matching bases. Trimming pared 0 bases from V and 2 bases from J, leaving 22 bases between. The CDR3 runs 19 residues. Germline V gene sequence: CDR1 SEHNR, CDR2 FQNEAQ (reference sequence). CDR3 coding DNA: TGTGCCAGCAGCTTAGCGATACAGGTGGAGCGCCCGAGTCAAGAGACCCAGTACTTC. Translating it yields CASSLAIQVERPSQETQYF. Looking up the rest from reference TRBV7-9 and TRBJ2-5 gives the full variable domain: DTGVSQNPRHKITKRGQNVTFRCDPISEHNRLYWYRQTLGQGPEFLTYFQNEAQLEKSRLLSDRFSAERPKGSFSTLEIQRTEQGDSAMYLCASSLAIQVERPSQETQYFGPGTRLLVL.

This clonotype came up a few times. In nucleotides, the CDR3 is TGTGCCAGCAGTGGAACACTAGCCAACTACAATGAGCAGTTCTTC. It encodes CASSGTLANYNEQFF. The chain employs TRBV6-4 and TRBJ2-1; a possible D gene is TRBD2 (6 bases). Germline loops: CDR1 MRHNA, CDR2 SNTAGT. The ends were cut back, 4 bases at V and 3 bases at J, with 13 bases in the middle. The CDR3 is made up of 15 amino acids.

In this sample, this clonotype turned up a few times. The chain has TRBV7-2 and TRBJ1-5; D not certain. The V end lost 1 base, the J end lost 6 bases, and 13 bases lay between the germline ends. There are 15 residues in the CDR3. Germline V gene lookup returns CDR1 SGHTA and CDR2 FQGNSA. The CDR3 nucleotides are TGTGCCAGCAGCTTAGGGCTCTCGGCGGGTCAGCCCCAGCATTTT. It codes for CASSLGLSAGQPQHF.

The chain links TRBV7-2 to TRBJ2-5; 12 bases align to TRBD2. Per germline, CDR1 SGHTA and CDR2 FQGNSA. The CDR3 is 16 residues long. V was clipped by 5 bases and J by 1 base; unmatched bases: 5. The CDR3 reads CASSHASGGVQETQYF. The CDR3 nucleotides read TGTGCCAGCAGCCACGCTAGCGGGGGGGTCCAAGAGACCCAGTACTTC.

This chain links TRBV20-1 with TRBJ2-7; D is perhaps TRBD2 (5 bases). The germline CDR1 and CDR2 sequences are DFQATT and SNEGSKA (reference sequence). Trimming removed 1 base from V and 4 bases from J, with 11 bases in between. CDR3 length equals 13 residues. In nucleotides, the CDR3 is TGCAGTGCTAGAGCTCGTGGGAGATACGAGCAGTACTTC. It yields the protein CSARARGRYEQYF.

This clonotype was observed a few times. The chain couples TRBV7-9 to TRBJ1-1; D is uncertain. Trimming shortened V by 4 bases and J by 6 bases, and 12 bases separated the two germline ends. Germline values: CDR1 SEHNR, CDR2 FQNEAQ (reference sequence). This CDR3 region has 13 residues. CDR3: CASSSLLLAEAFF. CDR3 sequence (DNA): TGTGCCAGCAGCTCGTTACTTTTGGCTGAAGCTTTCTTT.